The TCR beta chain described here comes from a study of blood T cell repertoires in COVID-19. On the study more broadly: Acute and convalescent COVID-19 specimens originated in the United States, Italy and Spain. PBMCs, B-cell-depleted T cells, or T cells were the source of the cDNA or gDNA that made up the material.

The V end was cut by 5 bases, the J end by 1 base, with 12 bases between. CDR1 SNHLY and CDR2 FYNNEI come from the germline V gene. The CDR3 covers 14 residues. Original processing methods: It was from reference gene primer amplification that nucleated cell counts were estimated. Sequencing used immunoSEQ multiplex PCR; TCRdb keeps in-frame clones, though not all of them. Clone size and V and J calls were adopted from that table, with D and trimming inferred from the DNA. The table records about 120,000 clones, approximately 84% of them present only once. The chain has TRBV2 and TRBJ2-7; D is possibly TRBD2 (5 bases). Sequencing used peripheral blood. The origin of this receptor is a man aged 65 to 85 with active or convalescent COVID-19. The DNA for the CDR3 is TGTGCCAGCAGTAGAGCCGAGGGTTCCTACGAGCAGTACTTC. Its translation is CASSRAEGSYEQYF.